This paragraph reports one T cell receptor (beta chain). The source of the sample is a study of blood T cell repertoires in COVID-19. Looking at the study overall: T cells, B-cell-depleted T cells, or PBMCs supplied cDNA or gDNA.

The repertoire was sequenced with immunoSEQ multiplex PCR; TCRdb's copy has only in-frame clones and lacks some. The sample holds 160,000 or so clones, about 89% seen once. Deletions cut 4 bases from V and 9 bases from J, with 13 bases between. Germline lookup yields CDR1 LGHDT and CDR2 YNNKEL (reference sequence). There are 14 residues in the CDR3. This chain connects TRBV3-1 (or the pseudogene TRBV3-2) to TRBJ1-6, with D possibly TRBD1 on 5 matching bases. Material: peripheral blood. The receptor's source is a man aged 55 to 70 with acute or convalescent COVID-19. The CDR3 coding sequence is TGTGCCAGCAGCCGCACTAGGGGAGGTTCACCCCTCCACTTT. As protein: CASSRTRGGSPLHF.